Listed below are T cell receptor beta chains from one sample, sequenced in a study of radiotherapy plus CTLA-4 blockade in lung cancer. Measured with immunoSEQ multiplex PCR; TCRdb has only the in-frame clones, and not every one. The data contain 81,000 or so clones, 70% to 90% of them singletons. The sequencing here drew on peripheral blood, taken from a patient treated with radiotherapy plus ipilimumab. The receptors here all came from a human donor with non-small cell lung cancer who had stable disease on radiotherapy plus ipilimumab. Each CDR3 is given with its conserved first and last residue. A D gene is named only where the DNA matches it firmly. Size tells how often a clone was seen (once, few, many) or the class of an expanded clone, and some rows leave it out.

few,TRBJ2-7,TRBV29-1,TRBD1,TGCAGCGTCGTTGGACAGGGCTACGAGCAGTACTTC,CSVVGQGYEQYF
.,TRBJ1-3,TRBV27,TRBD1,TGTGCCAGCAGCAAGACAGGGGCGATCTCTGGAAACACCATATATTTT,CASSKTGAISGNTIYF
.,TRBJ2-7,TRBV7-2,TRBD2,TGTGCCAGCAGCTTAATTTCCGGCGGGAGCTACGAGCAGTACTTC,CASSLISGGSYEQYF
.,TRBJ2-6,TRBV19,.,TGTGCCAGTAGTCCTCGGGGCTCTGGGGCCAACGTCCTGACTTTC,CASSPRGSGANVLTF
.,TRBJ2-7,TRBV7-2,TRBD1,TGTGCCAGCAGCGGATCCGGGACAGGGGCCTACGAGCAGTACTTC,CASSGSGTGAYEQYF
.,TRBJ2-1,TRBV10-1,TRBD2,TGCGCCAGCAGTGAGTGGGCTAGCGGGGACAATGAGCAGTTCTTC,CASSEWASGDNEQFF
.,TRBJ2-3,TRBV29-1,TRBD2,TGCAGCGTTGCGGTGGTAGCGGGGTCTAGCACAGATACGCAGTATTTT,CSVAVVAGSSTDTQYF
.,TRBJ2-3,TRBV5-1,TRBD2,TGCGCCAGCAGCTTGTTGACTAGCGGGAGCACAGATACGCAGTATTTT,CASSLLTSGSTDTQYF
.,TRBJ2-1,TRBV6-6,.,TGTGCCAGCAGTTACTCGACAGCCAACAATGAGCAGTTCTTC,CASSYSTANNEQFF
.,TRBJ2-6,TRBV5-6,TRBD2,TGTGCCAGCAGCCCTCTCGCGGGAGGGCCGGCTGGGGCCAACGTCCTGACTTTC,CASSPLAGGPAGANVLTF
.,TRBJ1-1,TRBV19,TRBD1,TGTGCCAGTAGTATCGGACAGGGAGTATCTGAAGCTTTCTTT,CASSIGQGVSEAFF
.,TRBJ2-1,TRBV7-9,TRBD1,TGTGCCAGCAGCTTAGTTGGACAGGGGTACAATGAGCAGTTCTTC,CASSLVGQGYNEQFF
.,TRBJ2-5,TRBV4-1,.,TGCGCCAGCAGCCAAGATGAGGCTCCTTCAGGAGCCCAGTACTTC,CASSQDEAPSGAQYF
.,TRBJ1-6,TRBV30,TRBD1,TGTGCCTGGAGTCCGCCGGGACAGGGCTTCTCCTATAATTCACCCCTCCACTTT,CAWSPPGQGFSYNSPLHF
once,TRBJ2-3,TRBV30,.,TGTGCGGTGGGAAAGCGGAGCACAGATACGCAGTATTTT,CAVGKRSTDTQYF
.,TRBJ2-6,TRBV15,TRBD1,TGTGCCACCATCCCCACAGGGGGCAGTTCTGGGGCCAACGTCCTGACTTTC,CATIPTGGSSGANVLTF
.,TRBJ2-1,TRBV11-2,TRBD2,TGTGCCAGCAGCTTAAACGAGGCGGGGGGGCCGATTGGCGAGCAGTTCTTC,CASSLNEAGGPIGEQFF
once,TRBJ2-1,TRBV11-2,.,TGTGCCAGCAGCTTATTCCAAGTCGGGAAGAATGAGCAGTTCTTC,CASSLFQVGKNEQFF
.,TRBJ1-5,TRBV30,TRBD1,TGTGCCTGGAGTCAACTTGACAGGGACAATCAGCCCCAGCATTTT,CAWSQLDRDNQPQHF
.,TRBJ1-1,TRBV5-4,.,TGTGCCAGCAGCCGGGGGTCCTGGTCAGTTCTGTCGGAGAACACTGAAGCTTTCTTT,CASSRGSWSVLSENTEAFF
.,TRBJ2-3,TRBV19,TRBD2,TGTGCCAGTAGTCTCAGGGGACTAGCGGGAGGCGGGGGCACAGATACGCAGTATTTT,CASSLRGLAGGGGTDTQYF
.,TRBJ2-7,TRBV4-1,.,TGCGCCAGCAGCCAAGCTGGAAAAGCAGGGTACGAGCAGTACTTC,CASSQAGKAGYEQYF
.,TRBJ2-3,TRBV9,.,TGTGCCAGCAGCGCTTTGGGGGCAAGAAGCACAGATACGCAGTATTTT,CASSALGARSTDTQYF
.,TRBJ2-5,TRBV15,.,TGTGCCACCAGCGACCAGGGATTTGGGGAGACCCAGTACTTC,CATSDQGFGETQYF
.,TRBJ2-7,TRBV6-5,.,TGTGCCAGCAGAGGGGTCTCCTACGAGCAGTACTTC,CASRGVSYEQYF
.,TRBJ2-7,TRBV7-3,.,TGTGCCAGCAGCTTAAGTAGCTCCTACGAGCAGTACTTC,CASSLSSSYEQYF
once,TRBJ1-6,TRBV19,TRBD1,TGTGCCAGTAAAAGTAGCCGGACAGGGCGAGAATCACCCCTCCACTTT,CASKSSRTGRESPLHF
.,TRBJ1-3,TRBV6-5,.,TGTGCCAGCAGTGAAGGTCCCAGTGGAAACACCATATATTTT,CASSEGPSGNTIYF
.,TRBJ2-2,TRBV7-9,.,TGTGCCAGCAGCTTCTCCTTAGGTGCAACCGGGGAGCTGTTTTTT,CASSFSLGATGELFF
.,TRBJ2-5,TRBV29-1,.,TGCAGCGTTCTCAGGGCTAAAGAGACCCAGTACTTC,CSVLRAKETQYF
once,TRBJ2-5,TRBV10-1,.,TGCGCCAGCAGTGAGGCGACGGGACAAGAGACCCAGTACTTC,CASSEATGQETQYF
.,TRBJ2-2,TRBV7-9,.,TGTGCCAGCAGCTTACTCCAGCTGTTTTTT,CASSLLQLFF
.,TRBJ1-4,TRBV19,.,TGTGCCTTCCCCGGGCAGGGCCCATCTGCAACTAATGAAAAACTGTTTTTT,CAFPGQGPSATNEKLFF
.,TRBJ1-5,TRBV5-6,.,TGTGCCAGCAGCTTGGCCCCAGGGTTTAGCAATCAGCCCCAGCATTTT,CASSLAPGFSNQPQHF
once,TRBJ2-2,TRBV7-9,.,TGTGCCAGCAGCTTAGCGGGGACCGGGGAGCTGTTTTTT,CASSLAGTGELFF
.,TRBJ2-1,TRBV29-1,.,TGCAGCGTTGAACCCCCGGGAGTTAATGAGCAGTTCTTC,CSVEPPGVNEQFF
.,TRBJ1-6,TRBV6-5,.,TGTGCCAGCAGTTACCGTCATTCACCCCTCCACTTT,CASSYRHSPLHF
.,TRBJ2-1,TRBV28,.,TGTGCCAGCAGTTTATATCGCGATGAGCAGTTCTTC,CASSLYRDEQFF
.,TRBJ1-2,TRBV7-9,TRBD1,TGTGCCAGCAGCTTATGGGACAGAGCTAACTATGGCTACACCTTC,CASSLWDRANYGYTF
.,TRBJ2-2,TRBV14,TRBD2,TGTGCCAGCAGCCAAGATGATCCGAGACTAGCGGTCACCGGGGAGCTGTTTTTT,CASSQDDPRLAVTGELFF
.,TRBJ2-6,TRBV19,.,TGTGCCAGTAGTGTAGTCGGACAGCGAAGCTCTGGGGCCAACGTCCTGACTTTC,CASSVVGQRSSGANVLTF
.,TRBJ2-1,TRBV7-8,.,TGTGCCAGCAGCTTACACCCGGGACCGATTAACAATGAGCAGTTCTTC,CASSLHPGPINNEQFF
.,TRBJ1-6,TRBV2,TRBD1,TGTGCCAGCAGCAGACCCGACAGGGTTAATTCACCCCTCCACTTT,CASSRPDRVNSPLHF
.,TRBJ1-4,TRBV30,.,TGTGCCTGGAGTAATAGGGATAATGAAAAACTGTTTTTT,CAWSNRDNEKLFF
.,TRBJ1-4,TRBV5-1,TRBD1,TGCGCCAGCAGCTTGGAAGGACAGGGTCCGGTTAGAGAAAAACTGTTTTTT,CASSLEGQGPVREKLFF
.,TRBJ2-3,TRBV10-3,.,TGTGCCATCAGTGGATACACTGATCGCGGAGATACGCAGTATTTT,CAISGYTDRGDTQYF
.,TRBJ2-6,TRBV5-1,TRBD2,TGCGCCAGCAGCTGGGGGGGACCGAACTCTGGGGCCAACGTCCTGACTTTC,CASSWGGPNSGANVLTF
.,TRBJ2-2,TRBV30,.,TGTGCCTGGATAAGGAACGTAGTGGGCGGGGAGCTGTTTTTT,CAWIRNVVGGELFF
.,TRBJ2-1,TRBV29-1,TRBD2,TGCAGCGTTGGCTTCTCTCTAGGAGCGGGAGCTTACAATGAGCAGTTCTTC,CSVGFSLGAGAYNEQFF
.,TRBJ1-5,TRBV16,.,TGTGCCAGCAGCCGTCAGGGAACGAACCCCAATCAGCCCCAGCATTTT,CASSRQGTNPNQPQHF
few,TRBJ1-3,TRBV28,.,TGTGCCAGCAGGGGGGGAAACACCATATATTTT,CASRGGNTIYF
.,TRBJ1-5,TRBV19,.,TGTGCCAGTTCCTCTGGTGTGGGGGTAAATCGATACAATCAGCCCCAGCATTTT,CASSSGVGVNRYNQPQHF
.,TRBJ1-1,TRBV6-1,TRBD1,TGTGCCAGCACCCCCGCCGGGACAGGCTCCACTGAAGCTTTCTTT,CASTPAGTGSTEAFF
.,TRBJ2-3,TRBV5-4,TRBD2,TGTGCCAGCAGTCCGACTAGCGGGGTGGCAGATACGCAGTATTTT,CASSPTSGVADTQYF
.,TRBJ1-1,TRBV5-3,.,TGTGCCAGAAGCTTGGCAGGCAGGGTGAACACTGAAGCTTTCTTT,CARSLAGRVNTEAFF
.,TRBJ2-6,TRBV5-1,.,TGCGCCAGCAGTTACGGGGGCTCTGGGGCCAACGTCCTGACTTTC,CASSYGGSGANVLTF
.,TRBJ2-2,TRBV7-3,TRBD2,TGTGCCAGCAGCGGCCGGGGGGCGAACACCGGGGAGCTGTTTTTT,CASSGRGANTGELFF
.,TRBJ1-4,TRBV18,.,TGTGCCAGCTCACCCCAACCTAATGAAAAACTGTTTTTT,CASSPQPNEKLFF